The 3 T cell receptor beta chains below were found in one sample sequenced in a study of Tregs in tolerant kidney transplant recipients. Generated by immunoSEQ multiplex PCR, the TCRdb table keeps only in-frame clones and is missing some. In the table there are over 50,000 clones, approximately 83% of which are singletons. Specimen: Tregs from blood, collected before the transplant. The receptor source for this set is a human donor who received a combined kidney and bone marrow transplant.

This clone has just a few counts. CDR3 residues: CASKGSSYNSPLHF. CDR3 DNA sequence: TGTGCCAGCAAAGGGAGCTCCTATAATTCACCCCTCCACTTT. This chain joins TRBV6-1 and TRBJ1-6; D not resolved. CDR3 length: 14 amino acids. The V and J ends lost 7 bases and 0 bases respectively, with 7 bases between them. The germline gives CDR1 MNHNS, CDR2 SASEGT.

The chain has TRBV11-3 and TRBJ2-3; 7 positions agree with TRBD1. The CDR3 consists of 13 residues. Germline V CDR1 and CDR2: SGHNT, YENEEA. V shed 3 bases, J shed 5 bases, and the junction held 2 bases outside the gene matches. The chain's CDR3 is CASSFRQGDTQYF. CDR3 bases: TGTGCCAGCAGCTTCCGACAGGGAGATACGCAGTATTTT.

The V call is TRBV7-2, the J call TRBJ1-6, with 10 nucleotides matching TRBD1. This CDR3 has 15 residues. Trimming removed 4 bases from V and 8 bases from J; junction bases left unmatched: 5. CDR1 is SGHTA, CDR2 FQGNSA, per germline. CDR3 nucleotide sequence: TGTGCCAGCAGCTCGCGGACAGGGGGGGATTCACCCCTCCACTTT. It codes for CASSSRTGGDSPLHF.